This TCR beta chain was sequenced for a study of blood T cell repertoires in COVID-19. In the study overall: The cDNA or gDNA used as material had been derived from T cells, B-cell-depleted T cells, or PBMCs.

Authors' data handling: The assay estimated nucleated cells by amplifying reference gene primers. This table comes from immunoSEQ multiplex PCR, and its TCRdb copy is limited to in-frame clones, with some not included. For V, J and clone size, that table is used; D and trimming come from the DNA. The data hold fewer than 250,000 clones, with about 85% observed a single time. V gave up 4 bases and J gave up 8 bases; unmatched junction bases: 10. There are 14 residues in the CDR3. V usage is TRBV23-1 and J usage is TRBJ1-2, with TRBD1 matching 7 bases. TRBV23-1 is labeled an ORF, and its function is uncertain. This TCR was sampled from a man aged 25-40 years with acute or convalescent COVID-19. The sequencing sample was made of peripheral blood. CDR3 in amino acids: CASSPPEDRRGYTF. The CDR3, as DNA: TGCGCCAGCAGTCCCCCAGAGGACAGGAGGGGCTACACCTTC.